This T cell receptor (beta chain) was recovered during a study of cytomegalovirus exposure and HLA in healthy donors. Overall study: A subsequent analysis stated that the 95 to 150 validation repertoires were run on the same platform as the roughly 700 first-cohort repertoires.

The data were produced by immunoSEQ multiplex PCR, yet TCRdb's version contains in-frame clones alone and is incomplete. The top ten clones hold 0.8% to 1.2% of a sample with about 220,000 clones, 85% to 95% of them seen once. On this clone: No antigen is known for it.

The V segment lost 7 bases and the J segment 0 bases; nucleotides outside the gene matches: 8. The CDR3 is made up of 14 amino acids. CDR1 SQVTM and CDR2 ANQGSEA come from the germline V gene. Findings of the study overall: The authors enumerated some 170 TCR beta chains as linked to cytomegalovirus.

The chain joins TRBV29-1 to TRBJ1-1, with 7 bases matching TRBD1. The clonotype was recovered from a woman under 30 in good health and CMV-seronegative. The material sequenced was PBMCs. Here the CDR3 reads CSATPTGLNTEAFF. Here the CDR3 DNA reads TGCAGCGCTACTCCGACAGGGCTGAACACTGAAGCTTTCTTT.